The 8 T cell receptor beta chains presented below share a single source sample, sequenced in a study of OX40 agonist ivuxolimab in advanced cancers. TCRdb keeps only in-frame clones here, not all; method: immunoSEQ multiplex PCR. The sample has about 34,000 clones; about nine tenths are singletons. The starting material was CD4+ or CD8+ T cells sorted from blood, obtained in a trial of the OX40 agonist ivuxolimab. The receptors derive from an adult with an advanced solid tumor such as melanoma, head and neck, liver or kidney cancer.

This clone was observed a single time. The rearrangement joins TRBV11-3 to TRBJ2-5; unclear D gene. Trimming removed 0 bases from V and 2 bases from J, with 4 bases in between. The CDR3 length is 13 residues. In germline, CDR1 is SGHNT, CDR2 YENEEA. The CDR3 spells CASSLDGQETQYF. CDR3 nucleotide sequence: TGTGCCAGCAGCTTAGATGGGCAAGAGACCCAGTACTTC.

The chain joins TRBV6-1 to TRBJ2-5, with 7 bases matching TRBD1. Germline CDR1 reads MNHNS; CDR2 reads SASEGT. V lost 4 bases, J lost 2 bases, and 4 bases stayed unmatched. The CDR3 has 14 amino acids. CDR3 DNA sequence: TGTGCCAGCAGTGGAGGGGGACAGCAAGAGACCCAGTACTTC. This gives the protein CASSGGGQQETQYF.

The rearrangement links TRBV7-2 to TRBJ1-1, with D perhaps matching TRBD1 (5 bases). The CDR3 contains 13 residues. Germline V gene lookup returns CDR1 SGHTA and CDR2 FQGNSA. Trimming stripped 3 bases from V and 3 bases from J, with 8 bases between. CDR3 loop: CASSFQGHTEAFF. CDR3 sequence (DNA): TGTGCCAGCAGCTTTCAGGGTCACACTGAAGCTTTCTTT.

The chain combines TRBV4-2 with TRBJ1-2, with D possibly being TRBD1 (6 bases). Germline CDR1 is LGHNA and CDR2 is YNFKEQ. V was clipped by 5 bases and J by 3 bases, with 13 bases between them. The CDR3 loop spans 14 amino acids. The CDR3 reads CASSSLQGYYGYTF. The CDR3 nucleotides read TGTGCCAGCAGCTCCTTACAGGGCTACTATGGCTACACCTTC.

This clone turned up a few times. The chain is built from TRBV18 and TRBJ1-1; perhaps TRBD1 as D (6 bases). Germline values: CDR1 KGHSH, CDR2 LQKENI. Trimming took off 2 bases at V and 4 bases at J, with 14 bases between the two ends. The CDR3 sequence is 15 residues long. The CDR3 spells CASSPRGTGSTEAFF. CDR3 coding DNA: TGTGCCAGCTCACCAAGGGGAACAGGGTCCACTGAAGCTTTCTTT.

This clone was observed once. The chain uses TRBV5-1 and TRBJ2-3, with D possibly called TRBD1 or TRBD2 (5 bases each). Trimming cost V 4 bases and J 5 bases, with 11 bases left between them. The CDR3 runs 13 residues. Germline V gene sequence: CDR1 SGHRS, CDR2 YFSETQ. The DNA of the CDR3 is TGCGCCAGCAGCAAGGGACCGGAAGATACGCAGTATTTT. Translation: CASSKGPEDTQYF.

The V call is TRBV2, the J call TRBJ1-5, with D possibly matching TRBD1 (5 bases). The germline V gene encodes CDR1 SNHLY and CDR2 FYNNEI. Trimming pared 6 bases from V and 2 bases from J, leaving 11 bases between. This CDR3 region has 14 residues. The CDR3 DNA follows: TGTGCCAGCAGCCCAGGGTTTGGCAATCAGCCCCAGCATTTT. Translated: CASSPGFGNQPQHF. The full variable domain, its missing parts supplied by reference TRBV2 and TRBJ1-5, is EPEVTQTPSHQVTQMGQEVILRCVPISNHLYFYWYRQILGQKVEFLVSFYNNEISEKSEIFDDQFSVERPDGSNFTLKIRSTKLEDSAMYFCASSPGFGNQPQHFGDGTRLSIL.

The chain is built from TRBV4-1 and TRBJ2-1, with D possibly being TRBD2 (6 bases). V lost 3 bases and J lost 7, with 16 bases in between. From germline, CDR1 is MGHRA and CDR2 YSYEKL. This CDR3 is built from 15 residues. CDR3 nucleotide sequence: TGCGCCAGCAGCCACCCGCTAGCGACGGCGAATGAGCAGTTCTTC. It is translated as CASSHPLATANEQFF.